Below are 11 T cell receptor beta chains sequenced from a single sample in a study of blood T cells in healthy people across ages. Next came a second PCR, run for about 6 to 12 cycles, which used a sample-barcoded 5' primer along with a J-beta primer mix. TCRdb processed the 5' RACE reads anew with MiXCR; each CDR3 protein has one entry. The data show more than 1,400,000 distinct CDR3 sequences, with 35% to 45% seen just once and less than 8% held by the top ten. Source material: blood. These receptors were obtained from a woman between 18 and 30 years old in good health.

The rearrangement links TRBV6-2 or TRBV6-3 to TRBJ2-7, with D unclear. V shed 6 bases and J shed 3 bases, with 21 bases lying between them. Germline assignment: CDR1 MNHEY and CDR2 SVGEGT. The CDR3 length is 16 residues. CDR3 residues: CASSFRPPRMDYEQYF. In DNA form, the CDR3 reads TGTGCCAGCAGCTTTCGACCCCCCAGGATGGACTACGAGCAGTACTTC.

In this sample, this clonotype turned up once. The gene calls are TRBV6-5 and TRBJ2-3, with D perhaps given as TRBD1 or TRBD2 (5 bases each). The CDR3 sequence is 12 residues long. Trimming cost V 6 bases and J 4 bases, with 8 bases left between them. Germline values: CDR1 MNHEY, CDR2 SVGAGI. CDR3 DNA: TGTGCCAGCAGACGGGACCCAGATACGCAGTATTTT. This translates into CASRRDPDTQYF.

The chain is built from TRBV28 and TRBJ2-5; D may be TRBD2 (7 bases). Germline assignment: CDR1 MDHEN and CDR2 SYDVKM. Trimming shortened V by 8 bases and J by 11 bases, and 24 bases separated the two germline ends. The CDR3 loop spans 14 amino acids. The CDR3 protein is CASHRGARSDEQYF. CDR3 DNA sequence: TGTGCCAGCCACCGGGGGGCAAGGAGCGATGAGCAGTACTTC.

The table lists this clonotype with a few counts. V and J are TRBV20-1 and TRBJ1-6; TRBD1 matches 8 bases. V gave up 4 bases and J gave up 10 bases; unmatched junction bases: 12. CDR3 length: 15 residues. CDR1 is DFQATT and CDR2 is SNEGSKA in the germline V gene (reference sequence). CDR3 amino acids: CSATRPGGAGSPLHF. DNA of the CDR3: TGCAGTGCTACCCGCCCAGGGGGCGCGGGGTCACCCCTCCACTTT.

This chain connects TRBV6-1 to TRBJ2-5, with 10 nucleotides matching TRBD2. There are 17 residues in the CDR3. With V trimmed by 6 bases and J by 0 bases, 10 bases remained unmatched. Germline lookup yields CDR1 MNHNS and CDR2 SASEGT. CDR3 region: CASRQVGLAGDQETQYF. DNA of the CDR3: TGTGCCAGCAGACAAGTGGGTCTAGCGGGAGACCAAGAGACCCAGTACTTC.

The gene calls are TRBV10-2 and TRBJ2-3; 7 nucleotides match TRBD2. The CDR3 extends over 17 amino acids. Germline CDR1 is WSHSY and CDR2 is SAAADI. V dropped 5 bases and J dropped 5; count of bases not matched to a gene: 16. The CDR3 bases are TGCGCCAGCAGTCTTACGCGGCAGCGGGATGGAGTAGATACGCAGTATTTT. Translation gives CASSLTRQRDGVDTQYF.

The sample holds a few counts of this clonotype. This rearrangement joins TRBV2 to TRBJ2-5; 13 positions agree with TRBD2. The V gene's germline CDR1 is SNHLY and CDR2 FYNNEI. After removal of 5 bases from V and 5 bases from J, the junction contained 5 bases not matched to a gene. The CDR3 consists of 15 residues. The CDR3 DNA reads TGTGCCAGCAGTAGGACTAGCGGGAGCGTTGAGACCCAGTACTTC. Amino acids: CASSRTSGSVETQYF.

This clonotype was detected a few times. The J gene is TRBJ1-6, the V gene TRBV20-1; D is ambiguous. CDR1 DFQATT and CDR2 SNEGSKA come from the germline V gene (reference sequence). V dropped 8 bases and J dropped 14 bases, with 16 bases sitting between them. CDR3 length: 11 residues. This CDR3 is CSPLEQPTLHF. In DNA form, the CDR3 reads TGCAGTCCCCTCGAACAGCCAACCCTCCACTTT.

This chain links TRBV7-2 with TRBJ2-3; TRBD2 matches 9 bases. Germline V gene lookup returns CDR1 SGHTA and CDR2 FQGNSA. The CDR3 loop spans 15 amino acids. Germline trimming cut 5 bases from V and 4 bases from J; bases unmatched to any gene: 7. CDR3 in DNA: TGTGCCAGCAGCCAGCGACTAGCGGCAGCAGATACGCAGTATTTT. This codes for CASSQRLAAADTQYF.

Concerning this clonotype: The junction departs from germline at one end; a sequencing error may be responsible. The chain links TRBV9 to TRBJ2-7; D is perhaps TRBD2 (6 bases). The length of the CDR3 is 14 residues. CDR1 is SGDLS and CDR2 is YYNGEE in the germline V gene. CDR3 coding DNA: TGTGCCAGCAGCGTAGAGCGGGCGTCCTACGGGCAGTACTTC. It specifies CASSVERASYGQYF.

This clonotype occurred a few times. V usage is TRBV29-1 and J usage is TRBJ1-4; TRBD1 matches 7 bases. J gave up 7 bases and V 7 bases, and 9 bases lay outside the gene matches. In germline, CDR1 is SQVTM, CDR2 ANQGSEA. The CDR3 is made up of 13 amino acids. Written as DNA, the CDR3 is TGCAGCGCTCTGCCCCAGGGGGGTGAAAAACTGTTTTTT. It encodes CSALPQGGEKLFF.